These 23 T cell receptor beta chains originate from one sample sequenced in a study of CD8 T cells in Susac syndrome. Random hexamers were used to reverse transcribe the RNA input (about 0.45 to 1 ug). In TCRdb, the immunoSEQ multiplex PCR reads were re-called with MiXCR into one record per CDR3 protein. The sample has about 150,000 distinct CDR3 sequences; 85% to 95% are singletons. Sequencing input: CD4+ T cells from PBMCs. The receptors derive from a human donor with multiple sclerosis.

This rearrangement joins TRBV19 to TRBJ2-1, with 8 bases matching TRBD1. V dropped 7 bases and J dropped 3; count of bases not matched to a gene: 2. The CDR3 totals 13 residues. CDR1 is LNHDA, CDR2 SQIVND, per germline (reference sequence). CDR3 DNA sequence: TGTGCCAGTAAGGGACAGGACTACAATGAGCAGTTCTTC. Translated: CASKGQDYNEQFF.

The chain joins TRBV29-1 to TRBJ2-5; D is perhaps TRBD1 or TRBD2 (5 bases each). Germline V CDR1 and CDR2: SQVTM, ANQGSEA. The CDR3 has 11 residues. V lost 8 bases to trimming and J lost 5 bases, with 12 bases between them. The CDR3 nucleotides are TGCAGCACGCACTGGGGGGAGACCCAGTACTTC. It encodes CSTHWGETQYF.

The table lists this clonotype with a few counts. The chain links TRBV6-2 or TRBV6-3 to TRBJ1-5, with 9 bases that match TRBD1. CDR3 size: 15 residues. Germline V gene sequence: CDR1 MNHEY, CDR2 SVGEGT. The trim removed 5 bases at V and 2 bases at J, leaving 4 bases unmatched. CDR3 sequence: CASSRTGAGNQPQHF. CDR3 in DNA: TGTGCCAGCAGTCGGACAGGGGCAGGCAATCAGCCCCAGCATTTT.

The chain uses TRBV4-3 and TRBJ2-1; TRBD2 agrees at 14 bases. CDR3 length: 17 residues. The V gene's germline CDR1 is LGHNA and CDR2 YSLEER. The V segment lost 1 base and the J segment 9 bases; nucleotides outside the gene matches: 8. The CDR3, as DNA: TGCGCCAGCAGCCAAGGACTAGCGGGGGGGCAGGGTAGTGAGCAGTTCTTC. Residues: CASSQGLAGGQGSEQFF.

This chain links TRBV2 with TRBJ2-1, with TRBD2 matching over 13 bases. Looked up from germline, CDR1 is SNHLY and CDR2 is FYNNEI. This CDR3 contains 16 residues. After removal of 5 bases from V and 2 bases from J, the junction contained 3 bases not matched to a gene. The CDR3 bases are TGTGCCAGCAGTTGGACTAGCGGGAGTACCTACAATGAGCAGTTCTTC. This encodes CASSWTSGSTYNEQFF.

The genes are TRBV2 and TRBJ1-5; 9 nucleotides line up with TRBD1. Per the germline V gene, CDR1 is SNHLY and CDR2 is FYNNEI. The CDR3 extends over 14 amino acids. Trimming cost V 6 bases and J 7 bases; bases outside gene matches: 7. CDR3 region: CASSSDRGGQPQHF. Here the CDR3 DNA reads TGTGCCAGCAGCTCCGACAGGGGGGGACAGCCCCAGCATTTT.

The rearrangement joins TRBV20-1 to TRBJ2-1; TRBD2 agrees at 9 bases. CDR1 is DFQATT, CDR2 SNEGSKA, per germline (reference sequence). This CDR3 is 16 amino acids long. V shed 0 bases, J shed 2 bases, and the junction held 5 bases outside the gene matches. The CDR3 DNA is TGCAGTGCTAGAGATTGGGCTAGCGGGACCTACAATGAGCAGTTCTTC. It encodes CSARDWASGTYNEQFF.

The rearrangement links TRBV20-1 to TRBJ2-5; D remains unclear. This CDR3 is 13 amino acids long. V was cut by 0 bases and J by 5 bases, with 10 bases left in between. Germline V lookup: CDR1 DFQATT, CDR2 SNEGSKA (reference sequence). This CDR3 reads CSARDMVRETQYF. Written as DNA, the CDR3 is TGCAGTGCTAGAGATATGGTCCGGGAGACCCAGTACTTC.

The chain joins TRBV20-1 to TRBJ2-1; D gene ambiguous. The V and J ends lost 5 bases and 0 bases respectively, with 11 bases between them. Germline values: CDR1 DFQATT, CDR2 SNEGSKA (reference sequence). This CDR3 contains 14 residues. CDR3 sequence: CSALSSSSYNEQFF. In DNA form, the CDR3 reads TGCAGTGCTCTTTCCAGTAGCTCCTACAATGAGCAGTTCTTC.

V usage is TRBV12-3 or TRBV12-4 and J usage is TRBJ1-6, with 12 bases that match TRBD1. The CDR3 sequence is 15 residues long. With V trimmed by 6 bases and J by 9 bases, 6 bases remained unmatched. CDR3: CASRSPGQGASPLHF. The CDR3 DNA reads TGTGCCAGCAGATCACCGGGACAGGGGGCTTCACCCCTCCACTTT.

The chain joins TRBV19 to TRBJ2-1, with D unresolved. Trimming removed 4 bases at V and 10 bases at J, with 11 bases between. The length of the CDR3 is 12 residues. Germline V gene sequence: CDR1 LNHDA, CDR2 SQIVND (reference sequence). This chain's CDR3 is CASSRPFGEQFF. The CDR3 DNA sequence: TGTGCCAGTAGTAGACCCTTTGGAGAGCAGTTCTTC.

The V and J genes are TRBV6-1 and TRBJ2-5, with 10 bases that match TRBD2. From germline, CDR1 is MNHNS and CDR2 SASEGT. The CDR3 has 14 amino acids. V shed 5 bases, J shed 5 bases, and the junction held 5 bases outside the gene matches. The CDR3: CASSKREGTETQYF. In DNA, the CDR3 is TGTGCCAGCAGTAAGCGGGAGGGTACGGAGACCCAGTACTTC.

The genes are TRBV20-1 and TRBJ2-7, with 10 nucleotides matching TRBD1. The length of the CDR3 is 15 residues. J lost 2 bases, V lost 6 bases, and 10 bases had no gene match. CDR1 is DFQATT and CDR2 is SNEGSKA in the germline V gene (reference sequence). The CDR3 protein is CSAQNRDRGTYEQYF. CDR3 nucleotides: TGCAGTGCCCAAAACCGGGACAGGGGAACCTACGAGCAGTACTTC.

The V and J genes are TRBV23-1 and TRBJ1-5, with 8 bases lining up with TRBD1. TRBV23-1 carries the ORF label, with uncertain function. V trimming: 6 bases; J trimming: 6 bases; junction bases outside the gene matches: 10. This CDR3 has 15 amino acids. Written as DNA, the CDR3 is TGCGCCAGCAGCCTCGGACAGGGAAAAAGTCAGCCCCAGCATTTT. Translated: CASSLGQGKSQPQHF.

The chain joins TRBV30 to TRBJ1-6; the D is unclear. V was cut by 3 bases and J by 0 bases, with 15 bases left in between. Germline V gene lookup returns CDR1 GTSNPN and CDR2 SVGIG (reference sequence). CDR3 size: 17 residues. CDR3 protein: CAWSLNLGGSYNSPLHF. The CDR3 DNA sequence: TGTGCCTGGAGCCTCAACCTCGGAGGCTCCTATAATTCACCCCTCCACTTT.

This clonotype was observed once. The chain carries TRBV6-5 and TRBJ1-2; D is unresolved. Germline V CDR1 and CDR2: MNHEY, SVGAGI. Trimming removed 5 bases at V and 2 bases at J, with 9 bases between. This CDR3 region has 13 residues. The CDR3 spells CASSQTTNYGYTF. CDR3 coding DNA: TGTGCCAGCAGTCAGACAACAAACTATGGCTACACCTTC.

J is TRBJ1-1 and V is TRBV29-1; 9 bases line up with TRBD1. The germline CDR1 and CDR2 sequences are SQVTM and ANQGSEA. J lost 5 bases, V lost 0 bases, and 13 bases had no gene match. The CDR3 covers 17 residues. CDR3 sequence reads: CSVEDHGTGRGRTEAFF. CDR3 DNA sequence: TGCAGCGTTGAAGATCACGGGACAGGGAGGGGGAGGACTGAAGCTTTCTTT. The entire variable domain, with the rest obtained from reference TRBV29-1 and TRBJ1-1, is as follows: SAVISQKPSRDICQRGTSLTIQCQVDSQVTMMFWYRQQPGQSLTLIATANQGSEATYESGFVIDKFPISRPNLTFSTLTVSNMSPEDSSIYLCSVEDHGTGRGRTEAFFGQGTRLTVV.

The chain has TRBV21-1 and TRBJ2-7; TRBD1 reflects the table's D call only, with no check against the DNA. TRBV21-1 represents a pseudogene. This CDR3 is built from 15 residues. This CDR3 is CASSKRGTGIHEQYF. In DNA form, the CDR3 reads TGTGCCAGCAGCAAAAGAGGAACAGGGATCCACGAGCAGTACTTC.

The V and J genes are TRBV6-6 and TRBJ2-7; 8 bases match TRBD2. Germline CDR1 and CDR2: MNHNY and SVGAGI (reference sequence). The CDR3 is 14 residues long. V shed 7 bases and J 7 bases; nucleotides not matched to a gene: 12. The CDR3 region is CASMGTGGPAEQYF. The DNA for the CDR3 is TGTGCCAGCATGGGAACGGGAGGGCCGGCGGAGCAGTACTTC.

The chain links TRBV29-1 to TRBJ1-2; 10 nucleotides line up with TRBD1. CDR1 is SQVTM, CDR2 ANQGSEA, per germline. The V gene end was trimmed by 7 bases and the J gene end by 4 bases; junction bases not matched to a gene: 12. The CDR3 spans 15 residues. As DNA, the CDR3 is TGCAGCGCCTTTGGGACAGGGGTCGGGGGCTATGGCTACACCTTC. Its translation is CSAFGTGVGGYGYTF. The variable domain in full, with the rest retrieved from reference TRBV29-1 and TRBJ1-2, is SAVISQKPSRDICQRGTSLTIQCQVDSQVTMMFWYRQQPGQSLTLIATANQGSEATYESGFVIDKFPISRPNLTFSTLTVSNMSPEDSSIYLCSAFGTGVGGYGYTFGSGTRLTVV.

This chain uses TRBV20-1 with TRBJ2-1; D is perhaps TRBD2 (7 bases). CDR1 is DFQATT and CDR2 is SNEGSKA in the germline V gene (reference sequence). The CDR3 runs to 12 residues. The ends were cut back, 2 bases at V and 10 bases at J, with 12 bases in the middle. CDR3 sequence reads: CSARWGGGEQFF. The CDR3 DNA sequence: TGCAGTGCTAGATGGGGGGGCGGGGAGCAGTTCTTC.

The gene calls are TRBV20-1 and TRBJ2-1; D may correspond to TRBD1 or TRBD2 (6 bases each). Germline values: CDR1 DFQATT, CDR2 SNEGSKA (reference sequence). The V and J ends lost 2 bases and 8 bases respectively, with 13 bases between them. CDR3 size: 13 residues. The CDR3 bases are TGCAGTGCTAGAAGGGGGACTGTCTATGAGCAGTTCTTC. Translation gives CSARRGTVYEQFF.

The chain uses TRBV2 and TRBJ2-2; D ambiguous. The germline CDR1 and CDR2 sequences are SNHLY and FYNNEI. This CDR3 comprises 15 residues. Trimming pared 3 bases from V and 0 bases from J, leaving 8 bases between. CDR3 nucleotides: TGTGCCAGCAGTGACGGAAACGCGAACACCGGGGAGCTGTTTTTT. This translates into CASSDGNANTGELFF.